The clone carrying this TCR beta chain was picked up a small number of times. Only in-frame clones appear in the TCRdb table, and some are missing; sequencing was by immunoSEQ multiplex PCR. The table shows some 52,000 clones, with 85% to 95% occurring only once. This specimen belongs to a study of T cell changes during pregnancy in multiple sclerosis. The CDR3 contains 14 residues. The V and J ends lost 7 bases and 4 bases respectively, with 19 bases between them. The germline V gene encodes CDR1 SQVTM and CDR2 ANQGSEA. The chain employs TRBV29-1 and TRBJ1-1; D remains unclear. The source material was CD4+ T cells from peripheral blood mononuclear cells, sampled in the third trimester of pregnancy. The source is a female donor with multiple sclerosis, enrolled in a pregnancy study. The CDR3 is CSAPGELRGTEAFF. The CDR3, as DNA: TGCAGCGCCCCCGGAGAGCTGCGAGGCACTGAAGCTTTCTTT.